This TCR beta chain comes out of a study of T cells in Graves' hyperthyroidism and ophthalmopathy. It was RNA transcripts that yielded the amplified TCR beta CDR3 regions. Using the HTBI primer set, a first-round RT-PCR was run on the TCR CDR3. TCRdb reprocessed the multiplex PCR reads with MiXCR, giving one entry per CDR3 protein. The sample yields some 600,000 distinct CDR3 sequences, around 13% seen once. Study-wide results and caveats: Ophthalmopathy was model-predicted a median approximately 6.9 months pre-onset.

Using more than 8 ml of fresh peripheral blood, PBMCs were prepared. There are 16 residues in the CDR3. The V gene's germline CDR1 is MGHRA and CDR2 YSYEKL. Turning to this clonotype: As yet, its antigen is unknown. A read error may produce the germline difference seen at one junction end.

The chain couples TRBV4-1 to TRBJ1-5; D possibly corresponds to TRBD1 (5 bases). This receptor was taken from a woman under 40 with Graves' hyperthyroidism that later progressed to Graves' ophthalmopathy. The sequenced sample was blood. CDR3 amino acids: CASSQEGLPSNQPQHF. The CDR3 nucleotides are TGCGCCAGCAGTCAAGAGGGGCTGCCTAGCAATCAGCCCCAGCATTTT.